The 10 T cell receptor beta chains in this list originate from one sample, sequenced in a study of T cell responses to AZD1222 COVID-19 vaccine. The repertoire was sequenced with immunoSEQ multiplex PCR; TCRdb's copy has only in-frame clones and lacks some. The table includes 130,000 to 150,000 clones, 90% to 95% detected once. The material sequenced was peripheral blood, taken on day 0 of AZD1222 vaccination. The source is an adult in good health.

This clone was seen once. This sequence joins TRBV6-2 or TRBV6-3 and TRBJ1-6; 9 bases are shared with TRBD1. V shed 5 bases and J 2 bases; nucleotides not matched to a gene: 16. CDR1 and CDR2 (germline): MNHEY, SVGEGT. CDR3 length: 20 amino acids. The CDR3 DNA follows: TGTGCCAGCAGTCGGTCCGGGACAGGGCCGTCAGGCGCCTATAATTCACCCCTCCACTTT. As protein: CASSRSGTGPSGAYNSPLHF.

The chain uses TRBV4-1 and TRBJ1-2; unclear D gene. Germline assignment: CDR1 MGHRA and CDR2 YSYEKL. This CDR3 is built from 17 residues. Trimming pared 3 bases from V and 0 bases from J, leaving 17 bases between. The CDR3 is CASSHPVGLKANYGYTF. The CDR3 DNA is TGCGCCAGCAGCCACCCTGTAGGGCTTAAAGCTAACTATGGCTACACCTTC.

Here the CDR3 DNA reads TGTGCCAGCAGTTTAGAGGATAACTATGGCTACACCTTC. Translated, it gives CASSLEDNYGYTF. The rearrangement joins TRBV28 to TRBJ1-2; D is unclear. The CDR3 runs to 13 residues. V lost 2 bases and J 1 base, leaving 5 bases between the germline ends. From germline, CDR1 is MDHEN and CDR2 SYDVKM.

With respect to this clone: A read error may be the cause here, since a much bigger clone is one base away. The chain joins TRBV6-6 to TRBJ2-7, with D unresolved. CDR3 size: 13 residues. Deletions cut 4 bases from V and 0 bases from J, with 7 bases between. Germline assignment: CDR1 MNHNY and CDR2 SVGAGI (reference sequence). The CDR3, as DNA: TGTGCCAGCAGTTTGGCCGGCTCCTACGAGCAGTACTTC. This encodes CASSLAGSYEQYF.

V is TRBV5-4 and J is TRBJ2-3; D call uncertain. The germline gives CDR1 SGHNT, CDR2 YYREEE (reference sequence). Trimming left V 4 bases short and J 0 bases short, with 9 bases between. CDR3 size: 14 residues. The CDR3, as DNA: TGTGCCAGCAGCGATCAGACTAGCACAGATACGCAGTATTTT. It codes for CASSDQTSTDTQYF.

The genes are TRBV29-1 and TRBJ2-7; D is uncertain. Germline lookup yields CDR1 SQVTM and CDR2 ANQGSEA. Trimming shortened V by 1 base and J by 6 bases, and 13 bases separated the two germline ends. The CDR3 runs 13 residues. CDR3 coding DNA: TGCAGCGTTGAAGGGGTAGGGCTAAGCGAGCAGTACTTC. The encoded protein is CSVEGVGLSEQYF.

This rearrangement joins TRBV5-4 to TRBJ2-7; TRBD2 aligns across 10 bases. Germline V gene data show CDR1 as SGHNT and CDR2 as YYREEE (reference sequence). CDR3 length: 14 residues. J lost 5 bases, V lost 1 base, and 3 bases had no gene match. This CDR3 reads CASSLRGTSDEQYF. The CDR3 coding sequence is TGTGCCAGCAGCTTGAGAGGGACTAGCGACGAGCAGTACTTC.

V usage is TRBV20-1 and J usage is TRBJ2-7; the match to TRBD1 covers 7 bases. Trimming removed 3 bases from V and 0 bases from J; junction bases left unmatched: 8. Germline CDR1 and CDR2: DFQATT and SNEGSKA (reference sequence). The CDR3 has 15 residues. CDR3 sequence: CSASLRDSLSYEQYF. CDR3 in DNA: TGCAGTGCTAGTCTCCGGGACAGCCTCTCCTACGAGCAGTACTTC.

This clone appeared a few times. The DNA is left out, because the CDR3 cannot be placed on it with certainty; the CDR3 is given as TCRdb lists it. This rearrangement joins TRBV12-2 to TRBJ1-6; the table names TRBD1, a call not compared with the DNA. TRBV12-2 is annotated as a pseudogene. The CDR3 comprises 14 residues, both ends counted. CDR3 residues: CASRVGQGNSPLHF.

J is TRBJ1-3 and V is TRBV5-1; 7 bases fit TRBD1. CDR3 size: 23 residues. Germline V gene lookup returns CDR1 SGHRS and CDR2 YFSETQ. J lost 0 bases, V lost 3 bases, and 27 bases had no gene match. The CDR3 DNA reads TGCGCCAGCAGCTCCGGTTGGGGTGAGGTGGCCAACAGGGGATTGGGCTCTGGAAACACCATATATTTT. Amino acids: CASSSGWGEVANRGLGSGNTIYF. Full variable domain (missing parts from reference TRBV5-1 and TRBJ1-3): KAGVTQTPRYLIKTRGQQVTLSCSPISGHRSVSWYQQTPGQGLQFLFEYFSETQRNKGNFPGRFSGRQFSNSRSEMNVSTLELGDSALYLCASSSGWGEVANRGLGSGNTIYFGEGSWLTVV.